These 23 T cell receptor beta chains came from one sample sequenced in a study of T cell responses to AZD1222 COVID-19 vaccine. This table comes from immunoSEQ multiplex PCR, and its TCRdb copy is limited to in-frame clones, with some not included. This table has 250,000 to 300,000 clones, 90% to 95% appearing once. Source: peripheral blood, taken 28 days after the second AZD1222 dose. The receptors were sampled from an adult who received the AZD1222 COVID-19 vaccine.

The chain carries TRBV5-4 and TRBJ1-4; the match to TRBD1 covers 7 bases. Germline V gene lookup returns CDR1 SGHNT and CDR2 YYREEE (reference sequence). The CDR3 runs 15 residues. Trimming cost V 1 base and J 6 bases; bases outside gene matches: 6. The CDR3 loop reads CASSLRAGGDEKLFF. For the CDR3, the DNA is TGTGCCAGCAGCTTGAGGGCAGGGGGGGATGAAAAACTGTTTTTT.

The V and J genes are TRBV12-5 and TRBJ2-1; 11 nucleotides line up with TRBD1. V trimming: 4 bases; J trimming: 2 bases; junction bases outside the gene matches: 10. The CDR3 is 18 residues long. Per germline, CDR1 LGHNT and CDR2 FRNRAP. Here the CDR3 reads CASGSTNGQGATYNEQFF. The CDR3, as DNA: TGTGCTAGTGGTTCCACCAATGGACAGGGGGCCACCTACAATGAGCAGTTCTTC. Variable domain in full (rest from reference TRBV12-5 and TRBJ2-1): DARVTQTPRHKVTEMGQEVTMRCQPILGHNTVFWYRQTMMQGLELLAYFRNRAPLDDSGMPKDRFSAEMPDATLATLKIQPSEPRDSAVYFCASGSTNGQGATYNEQFFGPGTRLTVL.

The V call is TRBV10-3, the J call TRBJ1-6, with 7 bases aligning to TRBD1. In germline, CDR1 is ENHRY, CDR2 SYGVKD. This CDR3 is 15 amino acids long. The J segment lost 2 bases and the V segment lost 5 bases, leaving 3 bases of the junction unmatched. CDR3: CAISKGTAYNSPLHF. DNA of the CDR3: TGTGCCATCAGTAAAGGGACAGCCTATAATTCACCCCTCCACTTT.

The chain carries TRBV18 and TRBJ2-7, with TRBD1 as a possible D gene (6 bases). The V end was cut by 1 base, the J end by 3 bases, with 13 bases between. CDR1 is KGHSH, CDR2 LQKENI, per germline. The CDR3 loop spans 15 amino acids. The CDR3 loop reads CASSPRGRGNYEQYF. CDR3 nucleotide sequence: TGTGCCAGCTCACCACGAGGCAGGGGAAACTACGAGCAGTACTTC. Supplemented by reference TRBV18 and TRBJ2-7, the full variable domain reads NAGVMQNPRHLVRRRGQEARLRCSPMKGHSHVYWYRQLPEEGLKFMVYLQKENIIDESGMPKERFSAEFPKEGPSILRIQQVVRGDSAAYFCASSPRGRGNYEQYFGPGTRLTVT.

V is TRBV5-1 and J is TRBJ1-2, with TRBD1 identical over 10 bases. The CDR3 loop spans 14 amino acids. The V gene's germline CDR1 is SGHRS and CDR2 YFSETQ. The J segment lost 7 bases and the V segment lost 0 bases, leaving 3 bases of the junction unmatched. For the CDR3, the DNA is TGCGCCAGCAGCTTGGGACAGGGGGCTAGTGGCTACACCTTC. Its translation: CASSLGQGASGYTF.

The J gene is TRBJ1-4, the V gene TRBV27, with no clear D. The V end was cut by 6 bases, the J end by 0 bases, with 8 bases between. The CDR3 length is 14 residues. CDR1 is MNHEY and CDR2 is SMNVEV in the germline V gene (reference sequence). CDR3 region: CASSRLATNEKLFF. Here the CDR3 DNA reads TGTGCCAGCAGCCGACTTGCAACTAATGAAAAACTGTTTTTT.

Notes on this clone: Mismatch with germline at one junction end may stem from a read error. The V gene is TRBV18, the J gene TRBJ1-1, with D maybe TRBD1 (5 bases). The germline CDR1 and CDR2 sequences are KGHSH and LQKENI. The CDR3 extends over 14 amino acids. The CDR3 here is CASSPGTGNAEAFF. The CDR3, as DNA: TGTGCCAGCTCACCCGGGACGGGGAACGCTGAAGCTTTCTTT.

This clone was seen a single time. The rearrangement uses TRBV29-1 and TRBJ2-7; either TRBD1 or TRBD2 may supply D (5 bases each). Trimming stripped 6 bases from V and 2 bases from J, with 17 bases between. Germline CDR1 reads SQVTM; CDR2 reads ANQGSEA. The CDR3 consists of 14 residues. CDR3 DNA sequence: TGCAGCGTCTCCACAGGAGGTAGGGCCTACGAGCAGTACTTC. Protein sequence: CSVSTGGRAYEQYF.

This clone came up once. The chain uses TRBV6-1 and TRBJ2-3; TRBD2 matches at 14 bases. The trim removed 3 bases at V and 6 bases at J, leaving 5 bases unmatched. Per germline, CDR1 MNHNS and CDR2 SASEGT. The CDR3 runs 16 residues. CDR3 region: CASSDRLAGGPDTQYF. Written as DNA, the CDR3 is TGTGCCAGCAGTGACAGACTAGCGGGAGGGCCGGATACGCAGTATTTT.

The count of this clone is one. This CDR3 is CASGDSYNSPLHF. The DNA for the CDR3 is TGTGCCAGCGGGGACAGTTATAATTCACCCCTCCACTTT. The chain uses TRBV3-1 (or the pseudogene TRBV3-2) and TRBJ1-6; TRBD1 matches at 7 bases. This CDR3 is 13 amino acids long. V shed 8 bases and J 4 bases; nucleotides not matched to a gene: 2. Germline-derived CDR1 and CDR2 are LGHDT and YNNKEL (reference sequence).

The V gene is TRBV2, the J gene TRBJ2-3; 7 positions agree with TRBD1. There are 14 residues in the CDR3. The V gene end was trimmed by 9 bases and the J gene end by 7 bases; junction bases not matched to a gene: 13. Germline CDR1 SNHLY, CDR2 FYNNEI. CDR3 DNA sequence: TGTGCCAGTACGTTACAACAGGGGACCTATACGCAGTATTTT. Translated: CASTLQQGTYTQYF.

The chain combines TRBV28 with TRBJ1-2; D remains unclear. The germline CDR1 and CDR2 sequences are MDHEN and SYDVKM. Trimming cost V 6 bases and J 2 bases, with 13 bases left between them. The CDR3 is 14 amino acids. The CDR3 reads CASSYPTGNYGYTF. The CDR3 nucleotides read TGTGCCAGCAGCTATCCGACGGGAAACTATGGCTACACCTTC.

This chain connects TRBV15 to TRBJ1-2; D is unclear. Germline lookup yields CDR1 LNHNV and CDR2 YYDKDF (reference sequence). V lost 3 bases and J lost 2, with 13 bases in between. The CDR3 has 15 residues. The CDR3 is CATSSPTGNNYGYTF. CDR3 nucleotides: TGTGCCACCAGCAGTCCGACGGGGAACAACTATGGCTACACCTTC.

The chain is built from TRBV7-2 and TRBJ2-1; D not resolved. The CDR3 is 16 residues long. The germline V and J ends were trimmed by 1 base and 2 bases, with 12 bases remaining between them. Germline V CDR1 and CDR2: SGHTA, FQGNSA. The CDR3 loop is CASSLGSVATYNEQFF. The DNA of the CDR3 is TGTGCCAGCAGCTTAGGGTCGGTAGCCACCTACAATGAGCAGTTCTTC.

The gene calls are TRBV5-4 and TRBJ2-7; a possible D gene is TRBD1 (5 bases). The V gene's germline CDR1 is SGHNT and CDR2 YYREEE (reference sequence). The CDR3 consists of 13 residues. Trimming took off 0 bases at V and 6 bases at J, with 10 bases between the two ends. CDR3 amino acids: CASSLGWGGEQYF. DNA of the CDR3: TGTGCCAGCAGCTTGGGATGGGGCGGCGAGCAGTACTTC.

The rearrangement uses TRBV7-9 and TRBJ1-1; tentative D call: TRBD1 (5 bases). In germline, CDR1 is SEHNR, CDR2 FQNEAQ (reference sequence). The CDR3 is made up of 15 amino acids. Trimming took 5 bases from V and 0 from J, leaving 13 bases between them. CDR3 region: CASSRTRGLNTEAFF. The CDR3 coding sequence is TGTGCCAGCAGCCGAACAAGGGGATTGAACACTGAAGCTTTCTTT.

The V gene is TRBV19, the J gene TRBJ2-1; D is unresolved. V was clipped by 4 bases and J by 9 bases, with 13 bases between them. The CDR3 has 13 residues. Germline-derived CDR1 and CDR2 are LNHDA and SQIVND (reference sequence). The CDR3 nucleotides read TGTGCCAGTAGTACCTACAGTATAAGTGAGCAGTTCTTC. Protein: CASSTYSISEQFF.

The chain is built from TRBV6-5 and TRBJ2-5; TRBD2 might be the D (6 bases). Germline V gives CDR1 MNHEY, CDR2 SVGAGI. The CDR3 runs 12 residues. Between the trimmed V and J ends, which lost 9 bases and 0 bases, there was a span of 8 bases. The CDR3 spells CASRGNQETQYF. The CDR3 DNA is TGTGCCAGTCGCGGGAACCAAGAGACCCAGTACTTC.

The chain employs TRBV5-1 and TRBJ2-1; 10 nucleotides line up with TRBD2. Germline assignment: CDR1 SGHRS and CDR2 YFSETQ. With 0 bases clipped from V and 8 bases from J, the junction kept 8 bases outside the gene matches. The CDR3 is 16 amino acids. DNA for the CDR3: TGCGCCAGCAGCTTGGGTCTAGCGGGAGCGTGGGATGAGCAGTTCTTC. Translated: CASSLGLAGAWDEQFF.

Here the CDR3 reads CSVGPGTDTQYF. The CDR3 DNA follows: TGCAGCGTTGGACCAGGAACAGATACGCAGTATTTT. V is TRBV29-1 and J is TRBJ2-3; D not resolved. Germline V gives CDR1 SQVTM, CDR2 ANQGSEA. This CDR3 spans 12 amino acids. Trimming took 4 bases from V and 3 from J, leaving 8 bases between them.

This chain connects TRBV9 to TRBJ2-1, with 8 bases identical to TRBD2. The CDR3 contains 15 residues. Unmatched junction bases numbered 5, after V lost 3 bases and J lost 3 bases. Germline lookup yields CDR1 SGDLS and CDR2 YYNGEE. CDR3 in DNA: TGTGCCAGCAGCGCCGCGGGGGGACACTACAATGAGCAGTTCTTC. Encoded protein: CASSAAGGHYNEQFF.

This chain joins TRBV5-6 and TRBJ2-7, with TRBD2 matching over 9 bases. This CDR3 is 15 amino acids long. CDR1 and CDR2 (germline): SGHDT, YYEEEE. J gave up 3 bases and V 0 bases, and 4 bases lay outside the gene matches. CDR3 region: CASSLGETSGYEQYF. The CDR3 coding sequence is TGTGCCAGCAGCTTGGGGGAGACTAGCGGCTACGAGCAGTACTTC.

The chain couples TRBV7-2 to TRBJ2-5, with D possibly being TRBD2 (5 bases). Germline lookup yields CDR1 SGHTA and CDR2 FQGNSA. Between the trimmed V and J ends, which lost 5 bases and 2 bases, there was a span of 15 bases. The CDR3 consists of 15 residues. The CDR3 region is CASSPGSSLQETQYF. For the CDR3, the DNA is TGTGCCAGCAGCCCGGGGAGTAGCCTACAAGAGACCCAGTACTTC.